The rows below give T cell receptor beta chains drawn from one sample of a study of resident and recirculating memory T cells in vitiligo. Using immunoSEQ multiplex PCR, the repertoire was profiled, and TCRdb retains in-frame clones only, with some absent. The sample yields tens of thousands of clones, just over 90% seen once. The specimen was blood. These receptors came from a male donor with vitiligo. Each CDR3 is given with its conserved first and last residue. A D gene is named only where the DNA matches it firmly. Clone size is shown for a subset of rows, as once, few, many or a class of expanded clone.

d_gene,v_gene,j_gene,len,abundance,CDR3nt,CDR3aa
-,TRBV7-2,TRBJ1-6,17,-,TGTGCCAGCAGCCCACCCGGTGTCGCGGGACGGGATTCACCCCTCCACTTT,CASSPPGVAGRDSPLHF
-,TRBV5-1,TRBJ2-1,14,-,TGCGCCAGCAGCTTGGTAGCTGGAGACAATGAGCAGTTCTTC,CASSLVAGDNEQFF
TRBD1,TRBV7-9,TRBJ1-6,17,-,TGTGCCAGCAGCTCGCAAAGACCGGGACAGGGATATTCACCCCTCCACTTT,CASSSQRPGQGYSPLHF
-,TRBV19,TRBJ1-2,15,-,TGTGCCAGTGGGAATCGGGACTTCATTGCGAATGGCTACACCTTC,CASGNRDFIANGYTF
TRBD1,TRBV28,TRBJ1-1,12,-,TGTGCCAGCGATGGACAGGGTAAGGAAGCTTTCTTT,CASDGQGKEAFF
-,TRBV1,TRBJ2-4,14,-,TGCACCAGCGCCTCTTACCCGAACGGGGGAATTCAGTACTTC,CTSASYPNGGIQYF
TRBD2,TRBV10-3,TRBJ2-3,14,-,TGTGCCATCTCTCTAGCGGGGTTCACAGATACGCAGTATTTT,CAISLAGFTDTQYF
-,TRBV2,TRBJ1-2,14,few,TGTGCCAGCAGTGAAGGGCGACAGGTCTATGGCTACACCTTC,CASSEGRQVYGYTF
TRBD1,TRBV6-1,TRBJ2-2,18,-,TGTGCCAGCAGTGATCAGTATCCGGGGACAGCGAACACCGGGGAGCTGTTTTTT,CASSDQYPGTANTGELFF
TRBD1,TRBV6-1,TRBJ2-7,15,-,TGTGCCAGCAGTTTGACAGGGGAGAGCTCCTACGAGCAGTACTTC,CASSLTGESSYEQYF
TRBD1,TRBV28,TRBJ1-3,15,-,TGTGCCAGCAGTTTAAACAGGGGTTCTGGAAACACCATATATTTT,CASSLNRGSGNTIYF